Sequencing of this T cell receptor beta chain was carried out in a study of long-term antiretroviral therapy in people with HIV (dated by TCRdb to 2021 to 2024). About the investigation overall: Collection of the earliest samples took place about a decade ahead of the 2015 WHO recommendation for immediate ART, at a time when ART was typically delayed until CD4 counts fell. A retrospective serial study tested whether changes in peripheral blood TRB repertoire composition and diversity were associated with ART initiation and durable HIV suppression. From 30 adults with confirmed HIV infection, the cohort provided around 180 cryopreserved PBMC samples, gathered serially across a mean of around 6 years (range 1-12). Of the approximately 30 participants with HIV, about a dozen were female. No cross-contamination during QIAcube processing was shown when test extractions of a monoclonal T-cell line were performed alongside over 25 polyclonal samples.

The CDR3 starts with the cysteine, ends with the phenylalanine, and has 12 residues. Kept here is only the CDR3 DNA, which spans 36 bases and is read in frame from base 1. Per the germline V gene, SQVTM is the CDR1 and ANQGSEA is the CDR2. The V end loses 6 bases and the J end loses 5 bases, and a stretch of 13 bases separates them. The paper as a whole reports these results and caveats: Inferences about post-ART repertoire changes were limited because no data were available on ART adherence, viral resistance or therapy changes. CDR3 length ranges in HIV repertoires were narrower than in controls, and network structure suggested an antigen-experienced repertoire with only a slight naive shift after ART. Starting ART was linked to a significant rise in TRB diversity, yet even with long-term ART the diversity remained significantly lower than in transplant donor controls. Samples dated from 2004 to 2017, and the ART regimens used may be less effective than current ones. Expanded TRB clones identified before ART initiation dominated the repertoire at all time points, although this dominance fluctuated and declined in many PLHIV after ART. Unsorted PBMC were profiled instead of sorted CD4+ and CD8+ T cells because pre-ART samples had limited cell numbers. Limited PBMC availability meant only the TCR beta chain was sequenced, without alpha chain pairing.

Sequencing of the TRB variable region was done with the immunoSEQ hsTCRB v3.0 assay at survey level resolution. A depth of roughly 35,000-55,000 T-cell genomes per sample was targeted for TRB sequencing. TRB libraries were pooled and sequenced on an Illumina MiSeq using a v3 150-cycle kit. Per the authors' processing: Repertoire analysis ran in R within a reproducible Nextflow workflow covering QC, data transformation and analysis. Custom analyses were implemented in LymphoSeq2, an R package for AIRR-Seq data exploration. Several samples that produced fewer than 5000 total TRB sequences were removed, so 180 or so HIV repertoires were analyzed. Among the approximately 190 retained HIV repertoires, 55 to 60 were collected before ART initiation and some 130 were collected after ART initiation. Each repertoire was downsampled to 5000 TRB nucleotide sequences, and summary statistics were averaged across 100 downsampling iterations. Only TRB sequences with CDR3 regions of at least seven amino acids were retained for analysis. A Shannon entropy-derived clonality score and the Gini coefficient were used to measure diversity. In the repertoire networks, any two of the top 5000 CDR3 amino acid sequences were linked whenever the two sequences differed by an edit distance of one. For TRB CDR3 amino acid sequences, GLIPH2 was used to predict antigen specificity groups and MHC restriction. To flag known associations with CMV, EBV, HIV or tissue antigens, CDR3 amino acid sequences were compared against VDJdb and McPAS-TCR. Pre-ART, post-ART and control groups were compared with Wilcoxon signed-rank tests and Holm-Bonferroni correction. TCRdb limited this immuneACCESS table to in-frame rearrangements with V and J called. A share of clones is missing; checked studies link under half to unresolved V genes, and the rest is unexplained. That table furnishes V, J and clone size, whereas the DNA furnished D and trimming. Here the sample has tens of thousands of clones; around 80% occur a single time. The ten largest clones capture more than 8% of the sample.

To be included, a participant needed at least one PBMC sample from before ART initiation plus at least two post-ART samples. Treatment was received in the United States of America by all participants with HIV. Before DNA extraction, cryopreserved samples containing about 0.9-11 million PBMC were thawed and washed. At the time of the earliest PBMC sample, participants with HIV were aged between about 20 and 55 years. PBMC samples were contributed by each participant from 1-4 timepoints before ART initiation and 2-8 timepoints after ART initiation, with a median of 7 samples. For every participant, serial HIV viral load, CD4+ T-cell count, ART history and demographic data were obtained. Genomic DNA was extracted from unsorted PBMC with a Qiagen kit on a QIAcube, with processing performed in batches of 12 samples. This clone has just one count. Its cognate antigen has yet to be identified. The input lacks base qualities; no much larger clone sits a single base away.

The clonotype originates from a man aged 25 to 40 with HIV. The chain was built from TRBV29-1 and TRBJ1-1, with no confident D gene call. The sample was unsorted PBMCs, taken 2.7 to 2.9 years after starting antiretroviral therapy. For the CDR3, the sequence is CSVILTGTEAFF. The sequenced DNA is TGCAGCGTGATCCTAACGGGGACTGAAGCTTTCTTT.